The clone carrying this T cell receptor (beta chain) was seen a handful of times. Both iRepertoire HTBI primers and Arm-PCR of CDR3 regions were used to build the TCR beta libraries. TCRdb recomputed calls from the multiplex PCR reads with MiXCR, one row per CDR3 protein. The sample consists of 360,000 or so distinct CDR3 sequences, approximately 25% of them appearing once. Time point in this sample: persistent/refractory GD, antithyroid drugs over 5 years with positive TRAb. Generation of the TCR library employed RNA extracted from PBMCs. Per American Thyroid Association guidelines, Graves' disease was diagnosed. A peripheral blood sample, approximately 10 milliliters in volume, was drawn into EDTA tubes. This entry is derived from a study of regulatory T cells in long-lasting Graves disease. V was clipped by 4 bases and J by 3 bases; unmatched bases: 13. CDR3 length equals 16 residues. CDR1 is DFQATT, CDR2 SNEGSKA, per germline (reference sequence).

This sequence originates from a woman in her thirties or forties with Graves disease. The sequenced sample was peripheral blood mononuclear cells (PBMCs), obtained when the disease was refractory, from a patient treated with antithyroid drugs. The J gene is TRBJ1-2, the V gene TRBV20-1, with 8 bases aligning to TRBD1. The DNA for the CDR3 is TGCAGTGCTACTAGACTTCGGGACAGGCGGTACTATGGCTACACCTTC. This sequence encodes CSATRLRDRRYYGYTF.